Each of the 30 T cell receptor beta chains below was sequenced from the same sample in a study of blood T cells in healthy people across ages. Primed by a sample-barcoded 5' primer and a J-beta primer mix, a second PCR proceeded for about 7 to 12 cycles. TCRdb itself ran the 5' RACE reads through MiXCR, one entry per CDR3 protein. The sample holds under 700,000 distinct CDR3 sequences; 24% are singletons and the top ten take around 10%. This sample also appeared in a second study, on T cells of mothers and their children.

Sequences were obtained from blood. The receptors stem from a boy under 18 in good health.

In this sample, this clonotype turned up a few times. The chain couples TRBV5-1 to TRBJ2-5; D might be TRBD1 (5 bases). The DNA end lines up better with TRBJ2-7; the J call may be wrong. The CDR3 has 15 residues. The germline V gene has CDR1 SGHRS and CDR2 YFSETQ. The CDR3 here is CASKPGQVASYEQYF. The CDR3 DNA reads as TGCGCCAGCAAACCAGGGCAGGTCGCCTCCTACGAGCAGTACTTC.

The V and J genes are TRBV7-6 and TRBJ2-2; the D gene could be TRBD1 or TRBD2 (5 bases each). Looked up from germline, CDR1 is SGHVS and CDR2 is FNYEAQ. V lost 4 bases and J lost 5, with 14 bases in between. This CDR3 is 15 amino acids long. CDR3 amino acids: CASSSGRGGTGELFF. The DNA for the CDR3 is TGTGCCAGCAGCTCGGGACGCGGTGGGACCGGGGAGCTGTTTTTT.

This clonotype occurred a few times. CDR3: CASSFGRVGMRNTEAFF. DNA of the CDR3: TGTGCCAGCAGTTTCGGCAGGGTGGGGATGCGGAACACTGAAGCTTTCTTT. This chain connects TRBV12-3 or TRBV12-4 to TRBJ1-1; tentatively, D is TRBD1 (5 bases). CDR3 length equals 17 residues. With 3 bases removed from V and 1 base from J, the gap between germline ends came to 18 bases.

This chain joins TRBV24-1 and TRBJ2-5; the match to TRBD1 covers 10 bases. The germline V gene has CDR1 KGHDR and CDR2 SFDVKD. With V trimmed by 3 bases and J by 6 bases, 6 bases remained unmatched. The CDR3 covers 15 residues. The CDR3: CATSDAGQGWKTQYF. In DNA form, the CDR3 reads TGTGCCACCAGTGATGCGGGACAGGGGTGGAAGACCCAGTACTTC.

The chain employs TRBV24-1 and TRBJ2-7; D ambiguous. CDR3 length: 14 residues. Between the trimmed V and J ends, which lost 0 bases and 3 bases, there was a span of 8 bases. Germline loops: CDR1 KGHDR, CDR2 SFDVKD. CDR3 region: CATSDLRRNYEQYF. As DNA, the CDR3 is TGTGCCACCAGTGATTTGCGAAGGAACTACGAGCAGTACTTC.

The CDR3: CASSQLAEGTDTQYF. CDR3 in DNA: TGTGCCAGCAGTCAACTAGCGGAAGGAACAGATACGCAGTATTTT. This sequence joins TRBV6-2 or TRBV6-3 and TRBJ2-3, with 8 positions matching TRBD2. V trimming: 5 bases; J trimming: 3 bases; junction bases outside the gene matches: 7. The germline gives CDR1 MNHEY, CDR2 SVGEGT. The CDR3 totals 15 residues.

This clonotype was seen a few times. The chain employs TRBV30 and TRBJ1-4; D remains ambiguous. The CDR3 extends over 14 amino acids. Germline values: CDR1 GTSNPN, CDR2 SVGIG (reference sequence). Trimming stripped 2 bases from V and 2 bases from J, with 9 bases between. This CDR3 reads CAWSPGRTNEKLFF. CDR3 coding DNA: TGTGCCTGGAGTCCGGGGAGGACTAATGAAAAACTGTTTTTT.

The chain couples TRBV4-2 to TRBJ2-1; 9 nucleotides align to TRBD2. V was pared by 7 bases and J by 7 bases, with 20 bases of the junction left unmatched. Germline V CDR1 and CDR2: LGHNA, YNFKEQ. The CDR3 has 18 residues. CDR3 loop: CASTPTVSIAGVNNEQFF. The CDR3 nucleotides are TGTGCCAGCACCCCGACCGTTTCTATAGCGGGAGTAAATAATGAGCAGTTCTTC.

The chain links TRBV10-3 to TRBJ2-7, with D unclear. V was cut by 0 bases and J by 7 bases, with 7 bases left in between. CDR1 and CDR2 (germline): ENHRY, SYGVKD. CDR3 size: 12 residues. Here the CDR3 reads CAISESRNEQYF. CDR3 bases: TGTGCCATCAGTGAGTCAAGGAATGAGCAGTACTTC.

This clonotype was picked up a small number of times. The V and J genes are TRBV27 and TRBJ2-7; D possibly corresponds to TRBD1 (5 bases). This CDR3 contains 13 residues. From germline, CDR1 is MNHEY and CDR2 SMNVEV (reference sequence). Trimming cost V 8 bases and J 2 bases, with 13 bases left between them. This chain's CDR3 is CASSVGAPYEQYF. The CDR3 region has the DNA TGTGCCAGCTCTGTTGGGGCCCCCTACGAGCAGTACTTC.

Concerning this clonotype itself: At one boundary the junction diverges from the germline segment, which might be a read error. The genes are TRBV15 and TRBJ2-5; 8 bases fit TRBD2. CDR1 LNHNV and CDR2 YYDKDF come from the germline V gene (reference sequence). The CDR3 has 14 residues. The CDR3 DNA reads TGTGCCACCAGCAGAGATGCGACGGGAGGGCCCCCGTTCTTC. Translation: CATSRDATGGPPFF.

This clonotype was observed a handful of times. This sequence joins TRBV27 and TRBJ2-3, with 14 bases that match TRBD2. CDR3 length: 16 residues. Germline V gene sequence: CDR1 MNHEY, CDR2 SMNVEV (reference sequence). Unmatched junction bases numbered 8, after V lost 5 bases and J lost 7 bases. Here the CDR3 reads CASSLRLAGGENTQYF. In DNA, the CDR3 is TGTGCCAGCAGTCTGAGACTAGCGGGAGGGGAGAATACGCAGTATTTT.

The V and J genes are TRBV21-1 and TRBJ1-1. TRBV21-1 is a pseudogene segment. The length of the CDR3 is 18 residues. Here the CDR3 reads CASSNYLAGRQWNTEAFF. CDR3 nucleotides: TGTGCCAGCAGCAATTATCTCGCAGGCCGGCAATGGAACACTGAAGCTTTCTTT.

The CDR3 spells CASSSRGRDQETQYF. DNA of the CDR3: TGTGCCAGCAGTTCTCGCGGGCGGGACCAAGAGACCCAGTACTTC. V usage is TRBV6-6 and J usage is TRBJ2-5, with D perhaps matching TRBD2 (5 bases). The germline gives CDR1 MNHNY, CDR2 SVGAGI (reference sequence). Trimming took off 4 bases at V and 0 bases at J, with 12 bases between the two ends. This CDR3 contains 15 residues.

The chain joins TRBV3-1 to TRBJ2-1, with 8 bases identical to TRBD2. CDR1 LGHDT and CDR2 YNNKEL come from the germline V gene (reference sequence). Trimming took 2 bases from V and 13 from J; bases not matched to a gene: 16. The CDR3 covers 16 residues. CDR3 in DNA: TGTGCCAGCAGCCAAAGAACTAGCGGAGTCCAAGAGACCCAGTTCTTC. It encodes CASSQRTSGVQETQFF.

With regard to this clonotype: At one boundary the junction diverges from the germline segment, which might be a read error. The gene calls are TRBV20-1 and TRBJ1-1; no firm D call. This CDR3 spans 15 amino acids. CDR1 is DFQATT and CDR2 is SNEGSKA in the germline V gene (reference sequence). CDR3 in amino acids: CSARDRGAVVTEAFF. The CDR3 DNA is TGCAGTGCTAGAGATCGGGGAGCAGTGGTCACTGAGGCTTTCTTT.

This chain uses TRBV20-1 with TRBJ1-1; perhaps TRBD1 as D (5 bases). The germline V and J ends were trimmed by 2 bases and 1 base, with 14 bases remaining between them. The V gene's germline CDR1 is DFQATT and CDR2 SNEGSKA (reference sequence). There are 15 residues in the CDR3. This CDR3 is CSARNAGTANTEAFF. CDR3 in DNA: TGCAGTGCTAGAAACGCCGGGACGGCGAACACTGAAGCTTTCTTT.

This clonotype was seen more than once but under ten times. V usage is TRBV5-1 and J usage is TRBJ2-3; D may match TRBD1 or TRBD2 (6 bases each). Trimming took off 1 base at V and 2 bases at J, with 14 bases between the two ends. Germline assignment: CDR1 SGHRS and CDR2 YFSETQ. This CDR3 comprises 16 residues. The CDR3 loop reads CASSLRPTGATDTQYF. DNA for the CDR3: TGCGCCAGCAGCTTGAGGCCGACGGGGGCCACAGATACGCAGTATTTT.

This clonotype was picked up many times. The chain is built from TRBV10-3 and TRBJ2-3; D is perhaps TRBD2 (6 bases). The CDR3 is 14 residues long. Trimming took 3 bases from V and 2 from J, leaving 9 bases between them. Germline V gene data show CDR1 as ENHRY and CDR2 as SYGVKD. The CDR3 nucleotides read TGTGCCATCAGTGATCGGGGGTACACAGATACGCAGTATTTT. It is translated as CAISDRGYTDTQYF.

This chain connects TRBV28 to TRBJ2-3, with a tentative D call TRBD1 (5 bases). The length of the CDR3 is 16 residues. V was trimmed by 9 bases and J by 3 bases, leaving 22 bases between them. CDR1 is MDHEN and CDR2 is SYDVKM in the germline V gene. The CDR3 loop is CASRHPRVSRTDTQYF. The DNA of the CDR3 is TGTGCCAGTAGACACCCCAGGGTATCGAGAACAGATACGCAGTATTTT.

This clonotype was observed a few times. Here the CDR3 DNA reads TGCGCCAGCAGCCAACCAACCTTAACTGATATCAAAGCCAACGTCCTGACTTTC. Amino acids: CASSQPTLTDIKANVLTF. The chain couples TRBV4-1 to TRBJ2-6; D gene uncertain. Per germline, CDR1 MGHRA and CDR2 YSYEKL. The CDR3 covers 18 residues. With 2 bases removed from V and 7 bases from J, the gap between germline ends came to 21 bases.

The chain joins TRBV11-2 to TRBJ2-3, with TRBD2 identical over 8 bases. V shed 1 base and J 0 bases; nucleotides not matched to a gene: 3. The CDR3 loop spans 16 amino acids. Germline lookup yields CDR1 SGHAT and CDR2 FQNNGV. The CDR3 nucleotides read TGTGCCAGCAGCTTAGGCGGGGGGCTCAGCACAGATACGCAGTATTTT. Protein: CASSLGGGLSTDTQYF.

V and J are TRBV7-8 and TRBJ1-6; D not certain. Looked up from germline, CDR1 is SGHVS and CDR2 is FQNEAQ. The CDR3 has 14 amino acids. Trimming left V 1 base short and J 8 bases short, with 9 bases between. In nucleotides, the CDR3 is TGTGCCAGCAGCTTAGGTGGTGGATATTCACCCCTCCACTTT. This codes for CASSLGGGYSPLHF.

The chain carries TRBV5-5 and TRBJ1-2, with 7 bases that match TRBD1. The junction had 11 bases not matched to a gene; V was cut back by 1 base and J by 2 bases. This CDR3 has 17 residues. In germline, CDR1 is SGHKS, CDR2 YYEKEE (reference sequence). The CDR3 protein is CASSLSATGIRNYGYTF. CDR3 coding DNA: TGTGCCAGCAGCTTGAGCGCGACAGGGATAAGGAACTATGGCTACACCTTC.

The chain combines TRBV6-2 or TRBV6-3 with TRBJ2-7, with D uncertain. The CDR3 totals 12 residues. Germline V gives CDR1 MNHEY, CDR2 SVGEGT. V was trimmed by 4 bases and J by 3 bases, leaving 7 bases between them. Here the CDR3 DNA reads TGTGCCAGCAGTTCTCCCCACTACGAGCAGTACTTC. Protein product: CASSSPHYEQYF.

The chain has TRBV28 and TRBJ2-5, with TRBD1 matching 7 bases. Trimming removed 5 bases from V and 3 bases from J; junction bases left unmatched: 9. The germline V gene has CDR1 MDHEN and CDR2 SYDVKM. The CDR3 is made up of 15 amino acids. The CDR3 spells CASSPPPGTEETQYF. The CDR3 bases are TGTGCCAGCAGTCCCCCCCCCGGGACAGAAGAGACCCAGTACTTC.

This clonotype was seen a few times. The chain has TRBV7-9 and TRBJ2-3; a possible D gene is TRBD2 (6 bases). Germline CDR1 SEHNR, CDR2 FQNEAQ (reference sequence). The length of the CDR3 is 16 residues. V lost 0 bases to trimming and J lost 0 bases, with 10 bases between them. The DNA for the CDR3 is TGTGCCAGCAGCTTAGCGCGGGACGCTAGCACAGATACGCAGTATTTT. The encoded protein is CASSLARDASTDTQYF.

The chain links TRBV6-6 to TRBJ1-4; perhaps TRBD1 as D (5 bases). V lost 4 bases and J 8 bases, leaving 17 bases between the germline ends. CDR1 MNHNY and CDR2 SVGAGI come from the germline V gene (reference sequence). The length of the CDR3 is 15 residues. In DNA form, the CDR3 reads TGTGCCAGCAGTTCAATCCGGGACGTACGAGAAAAACTGTTTTTT. It yields the protein CASSSIRDVREKLFF.

This clonotype was detected ten times or more. V and J are TRBV4-2 and TRBJ2-2; D might be TRBD1 or TRBD2, each matching 5 bases. The CDR3 length is 16 residues. The V end was cut by 0 bases, the J end by 0 bases, with 8 bases between. Looked up from germline, CDR1 is LGHNA and CDR2 is YNFKEQ. Here the CDR3 reads CASSQDTGPNTGELFF. The DNA for the CDR3 is TGTGCCAGCAGCCAAGATACGGGACCGAACACCGGGGAGCTGTTTTTT.

This chain connects TRBV29-1 to TRBJ2-5; TRBD1 matches 8 bases. The end of the DNA fits TRBJ2-7 better, so the J call may be wrong. Germline V gene lookup returns CDR1 SQVTM and CDR2 ANQGSEA. The CDR3 is made up of 17 amino acids. DNA for the CDR3: TGCAGCGTTGTACCCCGAGTGGGACAGGAAATTACCTACGAGCAGTACTTC. It yields the protein CSVVPRVGQEITYEQYF.